One T cell receptor (beta chain) is described in this entry. Its antigen is not known. Only in-frame clones appear in the TCRdb table, and some are missing; sequencing was by immunoSEQ multiplex PCR. The table includes about 83,000 clones, 91% detected once. The CDR3 contains 15 residues. Trimming shortened V by 5 bases and J by 1 base, and 14 bases separated the two germline ends. CDR1 and CDR2 (germline): SGHAT, FQDESV (reference sequence). These data are taken from a study of T cell responses to AZD1222 COVID-19 vaccine. Study-level results: Recipients of AZD1222 seropositive at baseline numbered only 6 or 7. CD4 TCRs associated with vaccination spanned spike, dominating at 160-218 and 743-854. Reportedly, nearly half the spike-specific TCRs target unmutated variant regions. Females made up more of the donors, who were largely white British, and clonal diversity may have come out too low.

The specimen was peripheral blood, collected 28 days after the second AZD1222 dose. This receptor was identified in an adult who received the AZD1222 COVID-19 vaccine. J is TRBJ1-1 and V is TRBV11-1; a possible D gene is TRBD1 (5 bases). The CDR3: CASSRTLTANTEAFF. CDR3 DNA: TGTGCCAGCAGCCGCACCCTGACAGCGAACACTGAAGCTTTCTTT.